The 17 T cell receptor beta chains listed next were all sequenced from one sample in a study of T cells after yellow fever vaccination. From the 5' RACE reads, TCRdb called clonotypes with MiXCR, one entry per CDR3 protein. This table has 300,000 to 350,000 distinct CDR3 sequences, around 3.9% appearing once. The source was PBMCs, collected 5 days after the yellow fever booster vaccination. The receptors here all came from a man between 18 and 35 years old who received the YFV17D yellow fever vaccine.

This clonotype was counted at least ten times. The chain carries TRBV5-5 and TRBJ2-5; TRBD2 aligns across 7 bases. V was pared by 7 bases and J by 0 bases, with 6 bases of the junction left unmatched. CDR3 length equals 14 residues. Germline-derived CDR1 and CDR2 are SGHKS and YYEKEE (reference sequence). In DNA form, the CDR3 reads TGTGCCAGCTTGGCTACTAGCGACCAAGAGACCCAGTACTTC. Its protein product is CASLATSDQETQYF.

CDR3 sequence reads: CASSQTGGGNTEAFF. CDR3 DNA: TGTGCCAGTAGTCAGACAGGGGGCGGGAACACTGAAGCTTTCTTT. This chain links TRBV19 with TRBJ1-1; 10 nucleotides agree with TRBD1. Losses at the gene ends were 5 bases for V and 1 base for J; bases not matched to a gene: 4. Germline V gene sequence: CDR1 LNHDA, CDR2 SQIVND (reference sequence). There are 15 residues in the CDR3.

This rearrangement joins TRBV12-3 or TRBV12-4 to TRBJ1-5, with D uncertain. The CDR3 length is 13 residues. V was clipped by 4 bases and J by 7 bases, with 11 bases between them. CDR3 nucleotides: TGTGCCAGCAGTTCCCGCCGGGGACAGCCCCAGCATTTT. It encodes CASSSRRGQPQHF.

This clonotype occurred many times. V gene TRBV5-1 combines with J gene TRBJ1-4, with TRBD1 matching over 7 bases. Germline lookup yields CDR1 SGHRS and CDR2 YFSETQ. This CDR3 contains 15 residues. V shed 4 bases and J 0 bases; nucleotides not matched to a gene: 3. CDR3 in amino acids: CASSKGTATNEKLFF. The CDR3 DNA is TGCGCCAGCAGCAAAGGGACAGCAACTAATGAAAAACTGTTTTTT. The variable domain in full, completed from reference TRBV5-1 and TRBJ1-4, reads KAGVTQTPRYLIKTRGQQVTLSCSPISGHRSVSWYQQTPGQGLQFLFEYFSETQRNKGNFPGRFSGRQFSNSRSEMNVSTLELGDSALYLCASSKGTATNEKLFFGSGTQLSVL.

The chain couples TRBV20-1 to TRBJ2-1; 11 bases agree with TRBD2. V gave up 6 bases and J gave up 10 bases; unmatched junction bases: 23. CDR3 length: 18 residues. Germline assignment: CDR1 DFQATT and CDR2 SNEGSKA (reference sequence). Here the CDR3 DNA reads TGCAGTGCCCCCTTAACTCTAGCGGGGGGTCAAACTTCTCGGGAGCAGTTCTTC. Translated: CSAPLTLAGGQTSREQFF.

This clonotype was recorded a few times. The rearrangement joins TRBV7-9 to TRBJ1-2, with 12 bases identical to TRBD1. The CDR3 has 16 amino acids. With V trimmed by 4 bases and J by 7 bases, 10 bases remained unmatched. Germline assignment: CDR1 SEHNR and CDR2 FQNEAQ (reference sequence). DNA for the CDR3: TGTGCCAGCAGCTCACCAGGGGGGACAGGGGGCGTTGGCTACACCTTC. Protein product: CASSSPGGTGGVGYTF.

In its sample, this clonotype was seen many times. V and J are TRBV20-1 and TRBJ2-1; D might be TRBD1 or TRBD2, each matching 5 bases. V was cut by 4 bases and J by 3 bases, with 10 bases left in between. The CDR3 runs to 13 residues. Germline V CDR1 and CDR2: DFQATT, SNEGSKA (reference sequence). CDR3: CSATGTLYNEQFF. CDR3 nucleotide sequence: TGCAGTGCTACCGGGACGCTCTACAATGAGCAGTTCTTC.

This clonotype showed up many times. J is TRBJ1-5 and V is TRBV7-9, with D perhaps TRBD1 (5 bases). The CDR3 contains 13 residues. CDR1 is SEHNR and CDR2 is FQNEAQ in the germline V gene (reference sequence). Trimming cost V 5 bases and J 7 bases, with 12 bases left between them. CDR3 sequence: CASSPRRGQPQHF. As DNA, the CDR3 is TGTGCCAGCAGCCCCCGGCGGGGGCAGCCCCAGCATTTT.

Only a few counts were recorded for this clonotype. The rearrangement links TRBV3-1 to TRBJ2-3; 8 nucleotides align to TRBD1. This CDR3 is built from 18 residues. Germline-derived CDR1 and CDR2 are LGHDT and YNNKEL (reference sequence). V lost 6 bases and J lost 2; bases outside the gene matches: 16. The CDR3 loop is CASSDARTGKRVTDTQYF. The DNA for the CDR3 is TGTGCCAGCAGTGACGCACGGACAGGGAAAAGGGTCACAGATACGCAGTATTTT.

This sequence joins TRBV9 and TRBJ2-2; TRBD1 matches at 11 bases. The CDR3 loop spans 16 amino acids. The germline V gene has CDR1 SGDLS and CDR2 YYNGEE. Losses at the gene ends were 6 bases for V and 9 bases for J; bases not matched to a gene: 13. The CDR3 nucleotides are TGTGCCAGCAACCCGTCCGGGACAGGGGGTCCCCGGGAGCTGTTTTTT. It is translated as CASNPSGTGGPRELFF.

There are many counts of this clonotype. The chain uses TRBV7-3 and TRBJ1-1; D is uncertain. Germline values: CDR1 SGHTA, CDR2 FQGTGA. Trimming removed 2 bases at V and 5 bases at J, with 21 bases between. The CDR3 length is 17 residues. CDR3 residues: CASSLGVSGPGGTEAFF. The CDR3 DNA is TGTGCCAGCAGCTTAGGGGTGTCAGGTCCTGGAGGGACTGAAGCTTTCTTT.

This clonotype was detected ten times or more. CDR3 protein: CASSLGSAGRRETQYF. The CDR3 DNA reads as TGCGCCAGCAGCTTGGGTTCTGCGGGGCGGAGGGAGACCCAGTACTTC. This chain links TRBV5-1 with TRBJ2-5, with D maybe TRBD2 (6 bases). The CDR3 contains 16 residues. CDR1 and CDR2 (germline): SGHRS, YFSETQ. Trimming removed 0 bases at V and 5 bases at J, with 17 bases between.

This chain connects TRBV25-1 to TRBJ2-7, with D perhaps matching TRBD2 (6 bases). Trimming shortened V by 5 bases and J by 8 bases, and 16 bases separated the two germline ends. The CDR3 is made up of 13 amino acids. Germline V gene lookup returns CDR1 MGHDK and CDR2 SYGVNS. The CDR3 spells CASSKGGSGKQYF. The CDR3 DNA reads TGTGCCAGCAGTAAGGGTGGTAGCGGCAAGCAGTACTTC.

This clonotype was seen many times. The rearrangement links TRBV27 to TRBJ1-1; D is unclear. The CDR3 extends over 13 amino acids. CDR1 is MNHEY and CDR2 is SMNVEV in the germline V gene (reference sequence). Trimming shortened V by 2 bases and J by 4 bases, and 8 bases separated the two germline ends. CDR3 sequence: CASSLGVLTEAFF. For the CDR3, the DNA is TGTGCCAGCAGTTTAGGGGTACTCACTGAAGCTTTCTTT.

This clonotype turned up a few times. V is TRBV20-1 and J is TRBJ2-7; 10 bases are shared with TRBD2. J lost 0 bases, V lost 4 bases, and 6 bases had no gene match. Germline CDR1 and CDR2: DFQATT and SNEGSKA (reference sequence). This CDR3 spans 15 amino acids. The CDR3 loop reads CSAKESSGGSYEQYF. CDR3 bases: TGCAGTGCTAAAGAATCTAGCGGGGGCTCCTACGAGCAGTACTTC.

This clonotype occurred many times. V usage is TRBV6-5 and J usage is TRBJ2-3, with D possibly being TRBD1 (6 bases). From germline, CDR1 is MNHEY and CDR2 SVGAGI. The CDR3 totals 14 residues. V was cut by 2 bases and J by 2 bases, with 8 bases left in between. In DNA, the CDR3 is TGTGCCAGCAGTTACGCAGGGGTCACAGATACGCAGTATTTT. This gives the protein CASSYAGVTDTQYF.

Written as DNA, the CDR3 is TGTGCCAGCAGCTTGGGAACAGGGCCTTTCTATGGCTACACCTTC. Translated: CASSLGTGPFYGYTF. The rearrangement joins TRBV7-2 to TRBJ1-2; possible D gene TRBD1, 6 bases. V lost 3 bases and J lost 4, with 15 bases in between. This CDR3 has 15 residues. CDR1 SGHTA and CDR2 FQGNSA come from the germline V gene.